A single T cell receptor beta chain is shown here with its context. The data are from a study of blood T cell repertoires in COVID-19. Study details: Both acute and convalescent COVID-19 samples were obtained from the United States, Italy and Spain. Nucleic acid was either cDNA or gDNA, and it came from T cells, B-cell-depleted T cells, or PBMCs.

CDR1 and CDR2 (germline): SGHVS, FQNEAQ. This CDR3 region has 17 residues. V was clipped by 0 bases and J by 7 bases; unmatched bases: 9. Per the original methods: Cell counts per sample came from amplifying reference gene primers. Generated by immunoSEQ multiplex PCR, the TCRdb table keeps only in-frame clones and is missing some. V, J and clone size derive from that table, while D and trimming were established from the DNA sequence. Of 170,000 or so clones listed, around nine tenths are singletons. What was sequenced was peripheral blood. This chain links TRBV7-8 with TRBJ1-6; TRBD1 aligns across 7 bases. This sequence originates from a woman aged 18-35 years who had recovered from COVID-19. The CDR3 loop reads CASSLAPSDRLNSPLHF. The CDR3 DNA reads as TGTGCCAGCAGCTTAGCCCCTTCGGACAGGTTAAATTCACCCCTCCACTTT.